This TCR beta chain was retrieved from a study of blood T cell repertoires in COVID-19. Looking at the study overall: COVID-19 samples, acute and convalescent, were from the United States, Italy and Spain. T cells, B-cell-depleted T cells, or PBMCs provided the cDNA or gDNA that served as material.

This CDR3 is built from 14 residues. With 5 bases clipped from V and 4 bases from J, the junction kept 5 bases outside the gene matches. Germline CDR1 MNHEY, CDR2 SVGAGI. Original methodology: Scientists estimated how many nucleated cells there were by amplifying reference gene primers. TCRdb keeps only in-frame clones here, not all; method: immunoSEQ multiplex PCR. The DNA was the basis for D and trimming; V, J and clone size are from that table. The table has some 170,000 clones, 82% seen once. The V gene is TRBV6-5, the J gene TRBJ1-5, with TRBD1 matching over 7 bases. The receptor was derived from a woman in her 70s with acute or convalescent COVID-19. Source material: peripheral blood. In DNA, the CDR3 is TGTGCCAGCAGTCGGGACAGAGGGAATCAGCCCCAGCATTTT. This encodes CASSRDRGNQPQHF.